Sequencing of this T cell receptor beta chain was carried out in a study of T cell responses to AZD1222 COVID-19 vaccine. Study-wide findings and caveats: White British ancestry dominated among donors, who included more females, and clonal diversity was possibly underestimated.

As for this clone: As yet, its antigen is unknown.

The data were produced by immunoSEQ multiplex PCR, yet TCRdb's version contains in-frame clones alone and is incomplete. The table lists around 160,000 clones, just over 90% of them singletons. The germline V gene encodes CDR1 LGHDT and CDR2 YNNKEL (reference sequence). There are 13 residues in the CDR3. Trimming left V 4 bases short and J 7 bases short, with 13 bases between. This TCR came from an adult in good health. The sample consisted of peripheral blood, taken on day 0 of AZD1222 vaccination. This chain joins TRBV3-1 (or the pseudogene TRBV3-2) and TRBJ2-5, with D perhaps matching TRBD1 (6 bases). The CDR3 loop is CASSPTGLTTQYF. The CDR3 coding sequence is TGTGCCAGCAGCCCGACAGGTCTGACGACCCAGTACTTC.